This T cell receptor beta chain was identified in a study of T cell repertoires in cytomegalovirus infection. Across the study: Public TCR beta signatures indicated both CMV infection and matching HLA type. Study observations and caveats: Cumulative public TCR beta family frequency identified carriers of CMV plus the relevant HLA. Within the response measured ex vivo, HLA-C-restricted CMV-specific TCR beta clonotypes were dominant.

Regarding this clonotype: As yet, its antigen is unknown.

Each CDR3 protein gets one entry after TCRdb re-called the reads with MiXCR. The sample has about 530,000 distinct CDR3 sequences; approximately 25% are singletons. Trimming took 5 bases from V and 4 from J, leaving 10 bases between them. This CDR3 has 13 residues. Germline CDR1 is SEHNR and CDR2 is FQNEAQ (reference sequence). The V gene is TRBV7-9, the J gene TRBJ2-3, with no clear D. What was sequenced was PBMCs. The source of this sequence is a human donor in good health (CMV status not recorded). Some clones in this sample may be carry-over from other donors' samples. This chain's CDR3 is CASSEAYADTQYF. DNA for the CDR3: TGTGCCAGCAGCGAGGCCTACGCAGATACGCAGTATTTT.